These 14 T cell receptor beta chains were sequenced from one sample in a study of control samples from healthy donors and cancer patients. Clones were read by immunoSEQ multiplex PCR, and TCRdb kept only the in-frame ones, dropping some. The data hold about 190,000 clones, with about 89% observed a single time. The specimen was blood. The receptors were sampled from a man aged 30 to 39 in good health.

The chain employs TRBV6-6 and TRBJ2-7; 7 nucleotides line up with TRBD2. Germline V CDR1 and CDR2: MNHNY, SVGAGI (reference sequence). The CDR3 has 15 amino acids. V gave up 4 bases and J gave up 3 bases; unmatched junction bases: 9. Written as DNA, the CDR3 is TGTGCCAGCAGTTCCGATTCAGGGAGGGGCTACGAGCAGTACTTC. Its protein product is CASSSDSGRGYEQYF.

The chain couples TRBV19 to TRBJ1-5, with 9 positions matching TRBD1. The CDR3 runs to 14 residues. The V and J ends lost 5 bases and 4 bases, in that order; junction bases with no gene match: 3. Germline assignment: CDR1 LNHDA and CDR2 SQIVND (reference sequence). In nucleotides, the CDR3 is TGTGCCAGTAGTCCGGGGACAGGGAATCAGCCCCAGCATTTT. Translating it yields CASSPGTGNQPQHF. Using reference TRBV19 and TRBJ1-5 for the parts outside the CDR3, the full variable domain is DGGITQSPKYLFRKEGQNVTLSCEQNLNHDAMYWYRQDPGQGLRLIYYSQIVNDFQKGDIAEGYSVSREKKESFPLTVTSAQKNPTAFYLCASSPGTGNQPQHFGDGTRLSIL.

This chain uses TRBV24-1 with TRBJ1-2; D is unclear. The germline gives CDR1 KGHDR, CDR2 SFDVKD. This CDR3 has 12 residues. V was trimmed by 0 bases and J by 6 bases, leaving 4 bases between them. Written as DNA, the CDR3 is TGTGCCACCAGTGATTTGGGACATGGCTACACCTTC. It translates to CATSDLGHGYTF.

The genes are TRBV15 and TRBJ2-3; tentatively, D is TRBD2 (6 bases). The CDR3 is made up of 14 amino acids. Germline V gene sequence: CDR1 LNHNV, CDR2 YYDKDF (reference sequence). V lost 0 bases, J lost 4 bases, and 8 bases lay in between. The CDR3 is CATSRDRGADTQYF. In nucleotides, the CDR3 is TGTGCCACCAGCAGAGACCGCGGGGCAGATACGCAGTATTTT.

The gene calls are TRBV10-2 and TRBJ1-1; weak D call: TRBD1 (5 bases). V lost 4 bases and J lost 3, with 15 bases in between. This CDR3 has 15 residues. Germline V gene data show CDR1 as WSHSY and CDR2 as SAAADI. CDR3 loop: CASSGPGYGDTEAFF. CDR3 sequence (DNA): TGCGCCAGCAGTGGACCAGGGTACGGCGACACTGAAGCTTTCTTT.

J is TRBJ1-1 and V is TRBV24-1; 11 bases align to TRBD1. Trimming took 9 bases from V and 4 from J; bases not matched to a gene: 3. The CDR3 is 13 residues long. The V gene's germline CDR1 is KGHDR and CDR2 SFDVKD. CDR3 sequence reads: CATAGQGGTEAFF. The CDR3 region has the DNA TGTGCCACCGCGGGACAGGGGGGCACTGAAGCTTTCTTT.

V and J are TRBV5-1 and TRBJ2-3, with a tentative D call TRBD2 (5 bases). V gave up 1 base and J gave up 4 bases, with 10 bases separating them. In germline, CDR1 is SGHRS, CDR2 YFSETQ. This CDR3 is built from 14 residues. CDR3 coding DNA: TGCGCCAGCAGCTTGTCACTAGACCCAGATACGCAGTATTTT. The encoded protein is CASSLSLDPDTQYF.

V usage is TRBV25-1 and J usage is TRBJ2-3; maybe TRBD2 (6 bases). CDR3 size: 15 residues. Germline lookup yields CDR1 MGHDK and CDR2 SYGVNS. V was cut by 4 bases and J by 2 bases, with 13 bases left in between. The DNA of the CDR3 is TGTGCCAGCAGTGTATATGGGGGGACCACAGATACGCAGTATTTT. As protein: CASSVYGGTTDTQYF.

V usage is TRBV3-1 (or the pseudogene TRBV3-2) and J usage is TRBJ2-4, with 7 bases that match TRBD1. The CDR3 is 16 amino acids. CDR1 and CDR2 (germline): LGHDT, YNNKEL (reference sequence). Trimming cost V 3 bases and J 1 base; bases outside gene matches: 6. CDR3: CASSHQGVDAKNIQYF. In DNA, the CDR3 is TGTGCCAGCAGCCACCAGGGGGTAGATGCCAAAAACATTCAGTACTTC.

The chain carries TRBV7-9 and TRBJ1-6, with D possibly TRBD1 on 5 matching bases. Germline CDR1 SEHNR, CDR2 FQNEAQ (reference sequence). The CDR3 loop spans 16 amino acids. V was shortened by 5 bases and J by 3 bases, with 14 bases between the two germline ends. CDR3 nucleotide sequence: TGTGCCAGCAGCCGTTTGAGGGGTGACTATAATTCACCCCTCCACTTT. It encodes CASSRLRGDYNSPLHF.

In DNA form, the CDR3 reads TGTGCCAGCAGTTACTCTAGAACTTGGGGCACAGATACGCAGTATTTT. Translating it yields CASSYSRTWGTDTQYF. The chain recombines TRBV6-5 with TRBJ2-3; no reliable D call. V was clipped by 0 bases and J by 1 base, with 11 bases between them. The CDR3 totals 16 residues. Germline CDR1 reads MNHEY; CDR2 reads SVGAGI.

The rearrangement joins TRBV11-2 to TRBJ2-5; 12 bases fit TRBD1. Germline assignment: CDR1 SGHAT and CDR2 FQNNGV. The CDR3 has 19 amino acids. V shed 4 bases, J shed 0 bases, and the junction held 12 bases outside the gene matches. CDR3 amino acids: CASSSHGTGGVIYQETQYF. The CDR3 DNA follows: TGTGCCAGCAGCTCCCATGGGACAGGGGGCGTTATATACCAAGAGACCCAGTACTTC. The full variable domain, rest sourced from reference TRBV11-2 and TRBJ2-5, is EAGVAQSPRYKIIEKRQSVAFWCNPISGHATLYWYQQILGQGPKLLIQFQNNGVVDDSQLPKDRFSAERLKGVDSTLKIQPAKLEDSAVYLCASSSHGTGGVIYQETQYFGPGTRLLVL.

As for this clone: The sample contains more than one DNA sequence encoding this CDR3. The CDR3 protein is CASSQDRAGYTF. In DNA, the CDR3 is TGTGCCAGCAGCCAAGACAGGGCTGGCTACACCTTC. The rearrangement links TRBV3-1 (or the pseudogene TRBV3-2) to TRBJ1-2; D is possibly TRBD1 (5 bases). V lost 0 bases, J lost 7 bases, and 6 bases lay in between. Germline V gene sequence: CDR1 LGHDT, CDR2 YNNKEL (reference sequence). The CDR3 covers 12 residues.

CDR3 sequence: CASSPGQGGNTEAFF. CDR3 coding DNA: TGTGCCAGCAGTCCGGGACAGGGAGGGAACACTGAAGCTTTCTTT. The rearrangement joins TRBV27 to TRBJ1-1; TRBD1 matches at 9 bases. CDR3 length equals 15 residues. CDR1 and CDR2 (germline): MNHEY, SMNVEV (reference sequence). V shed 5 bases, J shed 1 base, and the junction held 5 bases outside the gene matches.